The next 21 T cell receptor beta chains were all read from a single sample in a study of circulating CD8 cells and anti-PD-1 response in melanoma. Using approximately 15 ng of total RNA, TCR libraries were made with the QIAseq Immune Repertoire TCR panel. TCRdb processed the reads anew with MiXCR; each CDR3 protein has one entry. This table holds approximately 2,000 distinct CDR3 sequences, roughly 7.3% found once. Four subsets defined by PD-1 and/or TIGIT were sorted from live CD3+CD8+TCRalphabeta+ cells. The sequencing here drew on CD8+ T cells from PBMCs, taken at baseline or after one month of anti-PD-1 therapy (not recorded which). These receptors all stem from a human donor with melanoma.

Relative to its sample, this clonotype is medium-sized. The CDR3 here is CASSSLEGSYEQYF. Written as DNA, the CDR3 is TGTGCCAGCAGTTCCCTAGAAGGCTCCTACGAGCAGTACTTC. This chain joins TRBV28 and TRBJ2-7; D gene unclear. This CDR3 spans 14 amino acids. The germline V and J ends were trimmed by 4 bases and 0 bases, with 10 bases remaining between them. The germline gives CDR1 MDHEN, CDR2 SYDVKM. Variable domain in full (rest from reference TRBV28 and TRBJ2-7): DVKVTQSSRYLVKRTGEKVFLECVQDMDHENMFWYRQDPGLGLRLIYFSYDVKMKEKGDIPEGYSVSREKKERFSLILESASTNQTSMYLCASSSLEGSYEQYFGPGTRLTVT.

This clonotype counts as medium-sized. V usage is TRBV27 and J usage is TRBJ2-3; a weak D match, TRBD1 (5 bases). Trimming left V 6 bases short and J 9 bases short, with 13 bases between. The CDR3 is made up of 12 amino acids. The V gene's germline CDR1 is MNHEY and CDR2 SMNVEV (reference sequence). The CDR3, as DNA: TGTGCCAGCAGCATCCAGGGTGGGACGCAGTATTTT. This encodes CASSIQGGTQYF.

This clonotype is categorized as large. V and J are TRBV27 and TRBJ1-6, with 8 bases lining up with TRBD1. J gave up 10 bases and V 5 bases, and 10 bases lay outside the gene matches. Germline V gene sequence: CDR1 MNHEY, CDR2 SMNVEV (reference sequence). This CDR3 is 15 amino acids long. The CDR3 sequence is CASSPRGRIGSPLHF. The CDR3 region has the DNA TGTGCCAGCAGTCCCAGGGGGCGCATAGGATCACCCCTCCACTTT.

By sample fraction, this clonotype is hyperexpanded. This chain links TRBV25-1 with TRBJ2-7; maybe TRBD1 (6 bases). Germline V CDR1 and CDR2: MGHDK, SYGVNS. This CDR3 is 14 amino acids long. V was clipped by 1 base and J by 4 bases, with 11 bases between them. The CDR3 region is CASSESDSSYEQYF. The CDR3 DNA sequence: TGTGCCAGCAGTGAATCGGACAGTTCATACGAGCAGTACTTC.

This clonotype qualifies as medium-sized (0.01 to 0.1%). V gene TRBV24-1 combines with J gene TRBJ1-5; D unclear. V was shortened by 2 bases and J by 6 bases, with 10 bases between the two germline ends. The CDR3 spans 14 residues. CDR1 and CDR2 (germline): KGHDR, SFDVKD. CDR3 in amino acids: CATSDSVRAQPQHF. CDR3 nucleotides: TGTGCCACCAGTGATTCGGTGCGGGCTCAGCCCCAGCATTTT.

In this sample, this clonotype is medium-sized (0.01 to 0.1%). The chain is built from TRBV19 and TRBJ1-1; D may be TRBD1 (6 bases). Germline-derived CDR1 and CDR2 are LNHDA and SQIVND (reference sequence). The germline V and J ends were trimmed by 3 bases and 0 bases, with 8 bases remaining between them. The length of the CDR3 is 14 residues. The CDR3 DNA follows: TGTGCCAGTAGTATTCAGGGGATGAACACTGAAGCTTTCTTT. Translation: CASSIQGMNTEAFF.

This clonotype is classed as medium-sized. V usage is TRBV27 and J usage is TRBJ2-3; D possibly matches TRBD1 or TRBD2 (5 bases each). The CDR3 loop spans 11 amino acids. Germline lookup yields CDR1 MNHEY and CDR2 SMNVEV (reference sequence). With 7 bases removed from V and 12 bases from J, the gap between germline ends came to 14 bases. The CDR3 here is CASTRGTDQYF. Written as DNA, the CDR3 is TGTGCCAGCACCCGAGGGACGGATCAGTATTTT.

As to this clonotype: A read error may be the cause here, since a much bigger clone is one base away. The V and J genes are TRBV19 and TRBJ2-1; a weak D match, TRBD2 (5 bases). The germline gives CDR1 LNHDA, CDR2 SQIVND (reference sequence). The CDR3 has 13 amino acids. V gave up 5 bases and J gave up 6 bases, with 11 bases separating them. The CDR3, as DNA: TGTGCCAGTAGTCCCCGGGGATTCAATGAGCAGTTCTTC. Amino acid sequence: CASSPRGFNEQFF.

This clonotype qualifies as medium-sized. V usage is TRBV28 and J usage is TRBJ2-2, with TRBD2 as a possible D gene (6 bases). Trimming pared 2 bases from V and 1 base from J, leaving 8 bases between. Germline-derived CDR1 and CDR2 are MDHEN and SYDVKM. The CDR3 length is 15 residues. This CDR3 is CASSLLGGNTGELFF. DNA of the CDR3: TGTGCCAGCAGTTTACTCGGGGGGAACACCGGGGAGCTGTTTTTT.

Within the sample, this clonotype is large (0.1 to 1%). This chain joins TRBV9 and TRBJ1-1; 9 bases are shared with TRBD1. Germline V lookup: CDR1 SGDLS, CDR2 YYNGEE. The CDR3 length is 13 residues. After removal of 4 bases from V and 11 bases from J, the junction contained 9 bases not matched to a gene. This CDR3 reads CASSNHRGQDAFF. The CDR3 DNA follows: TGTGCCAGCAGCAATCACAGGGGGCAGGACGCTTTCTTT.

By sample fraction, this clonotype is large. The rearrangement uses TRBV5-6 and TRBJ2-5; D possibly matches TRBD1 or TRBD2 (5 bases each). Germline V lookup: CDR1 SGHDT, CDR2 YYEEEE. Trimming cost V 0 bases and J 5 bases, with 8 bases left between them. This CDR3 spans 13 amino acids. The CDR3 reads CASSLAGRETQYF. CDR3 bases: TGTGCCAGCAGCTTGGCGGGGCGGGAGACCCAGTACTTC.

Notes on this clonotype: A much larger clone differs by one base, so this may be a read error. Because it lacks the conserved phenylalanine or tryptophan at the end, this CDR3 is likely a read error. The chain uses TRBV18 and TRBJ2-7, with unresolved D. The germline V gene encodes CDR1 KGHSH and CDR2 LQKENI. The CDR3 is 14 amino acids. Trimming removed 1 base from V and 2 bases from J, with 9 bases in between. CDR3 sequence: CASSPRDTPYEQYL. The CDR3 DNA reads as TGTGCCAGCTCACCACGTGACACCCCCTACGAGCAGTACCTC.

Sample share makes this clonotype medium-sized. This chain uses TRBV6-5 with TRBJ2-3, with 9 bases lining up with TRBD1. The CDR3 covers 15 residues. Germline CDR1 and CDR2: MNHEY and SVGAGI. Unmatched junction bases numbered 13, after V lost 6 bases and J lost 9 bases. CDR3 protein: CASSPQTGGLGTQYF. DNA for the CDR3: TGTGCCAGCAGCCCTCAGACAGGGGGTCTCGGGACGCAGTATTTT.

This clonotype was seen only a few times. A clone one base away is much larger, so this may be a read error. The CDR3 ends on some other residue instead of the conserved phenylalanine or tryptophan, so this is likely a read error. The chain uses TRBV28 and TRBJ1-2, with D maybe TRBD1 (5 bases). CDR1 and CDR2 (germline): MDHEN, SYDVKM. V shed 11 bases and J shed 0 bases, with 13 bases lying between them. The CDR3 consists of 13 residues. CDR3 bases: TGTGCCCTAAGGGGCTCTTCTAACTATGGCTACACCCTC. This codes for CALRGSSNYGYTL.

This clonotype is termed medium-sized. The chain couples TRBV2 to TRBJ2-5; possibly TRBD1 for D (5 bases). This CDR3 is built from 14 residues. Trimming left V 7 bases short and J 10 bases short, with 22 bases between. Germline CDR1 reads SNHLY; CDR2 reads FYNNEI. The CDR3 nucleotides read TGTGCCAGCATAGGGCAGGGCCTATCCCGTGGCCAGTACTTC. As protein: CASIGQGLSRGQYF. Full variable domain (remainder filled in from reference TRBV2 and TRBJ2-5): EPEVTQTPSHQVTQMGQEVILRCVPISNHLYFYWYRQILGQKVEFLVSFYNNEISEKSEIFDDQFSVERPDGSNFTLKIRSTKLEDSAMYFCASIGQGLSRGQYFGPGTRLLVL.

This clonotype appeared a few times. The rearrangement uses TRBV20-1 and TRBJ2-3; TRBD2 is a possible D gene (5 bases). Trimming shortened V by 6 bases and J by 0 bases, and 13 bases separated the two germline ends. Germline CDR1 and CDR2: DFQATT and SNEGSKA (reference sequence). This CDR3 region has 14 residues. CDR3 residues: CSADRGISTDTQYF. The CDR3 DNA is TGCAGTGCGGATCGAGGGATTAGCACAGATACGCAGTATTTT.

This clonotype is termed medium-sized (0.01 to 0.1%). The CDR3 loop reads CASRVLPTGGNTEAFF. The CDR3 coding sequence is TGTGCCAGTAGAGTACTACCGACAGGGGGTAACACTGAAGCTTTCTTT. The chain carries TRBV19 and TRBJ1-1; 9 bases fit TRBD1. This CDR3 has 16 residues. V was clipped by 6 bases and J by 2 bases; unmatched bases: 10. Germline loops: CDR1 LNHDA, CDR2 SQIVND (reference sequence).

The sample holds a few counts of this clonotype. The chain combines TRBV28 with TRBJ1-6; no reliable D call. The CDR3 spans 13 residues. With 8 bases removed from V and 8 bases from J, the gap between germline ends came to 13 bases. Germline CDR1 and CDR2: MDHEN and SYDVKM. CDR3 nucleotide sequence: TGTGCCAGCCGTGAAGGGTTAGATTCACCCCTCCACTTT. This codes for CASREGLDSPLHF.

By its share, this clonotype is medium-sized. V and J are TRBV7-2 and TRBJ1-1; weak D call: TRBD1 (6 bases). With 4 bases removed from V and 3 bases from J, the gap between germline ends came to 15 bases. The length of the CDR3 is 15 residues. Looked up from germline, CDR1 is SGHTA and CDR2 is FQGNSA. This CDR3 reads CASSSRQAAHTEAFF. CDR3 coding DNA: TGTGCCAGCAGCTCCAGACAGGCGGCTCACACTGAAGCTTTCTTT.

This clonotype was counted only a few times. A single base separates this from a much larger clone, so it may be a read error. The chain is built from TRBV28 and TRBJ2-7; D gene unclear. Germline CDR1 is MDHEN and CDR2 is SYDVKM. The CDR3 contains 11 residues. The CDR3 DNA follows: TGTGCCAGCAGTTTTAGGTACGGGCAGTACTTC. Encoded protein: CASSFRYGQYF.

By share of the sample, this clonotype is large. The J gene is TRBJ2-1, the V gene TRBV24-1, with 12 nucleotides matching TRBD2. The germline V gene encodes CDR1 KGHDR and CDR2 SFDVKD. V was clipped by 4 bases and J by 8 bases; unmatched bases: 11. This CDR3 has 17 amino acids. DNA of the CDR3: TGTGCCACCAGTGAAATACTAGCGGGAGGCCTGGGGGATGAGCAGTTCTTC. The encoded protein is CATSEILAGGLGDEQFF.